Below, 14 T cell receptor beta chains from the same sample are listed, as sequenced in a study of blood T cell repertoires in COVID-19. Sequenced by immunoSEQ multiplex PCR; TCRdb stores in-frame clones only, minus some. The repertoire has 100,000 to 150,000 clones, roughly 83% of them found once; the top ten carry around 1.4%. Material for sequencing was peripheral blood. These receptors originate from a man between 60 and 75 years old with acute or convalescent COVID-19.

The J gene is TRBJ1-1, the V gene TRBV7-3, with 9 bases matching TRBD1. V shed 5 bases, J shed 5 bases, and the junction held 9 bases outside the gene matches. Germline-derived CDR1 and CDR2 are SGHTA and FQGTGA. The CDR3 totals 15 residues. The CDR3 nucleotides read TGTGCCAGCAGCCCCCTCGACAGGGGGAGAACTGAAGCTTTCTTT. Protein: CASSPLDRGRTEAFF.

The chain recombines TRBV5-1 with TRBJ1-4, with 7 nucleotides matching TRBD1. The CDR3 has 16 residues. Per germline, CDR1 SGHRS and CDR2 YFSETQ. After removal of 0 bases from V and 1 base from J, the junction contained 3 bases not matched to a gene. CDR3: CASSLGGGRTNEKLFF. In nucleotides, the CDR3 is TGCGCCAGCAGCTTGGGAGGGGGCAGAACTAATGAAAAACTGTTTTTT. The full variable domain, with the rest looked up from reference TRBV5-1 and TRBJ1-4, is KAGVTQTPRYLIKTRGQQVTLSCSPISGHRSVSWYQQTPGQGLQFLFEYFSETQRNKGNFPGRFSGRQFSNSRSEMNVSTLELGDSALYLCASSLGGGRTNEKLFFGSGTQLSVL.

The chain has TRBV27 and TRBJ2-6; the D gene is possibly TRBD1 (5 bases). The CDR3 has 17 amino acids. Germline V gene data show CDR1 as MNHEY and CDR2 as SMNVEV (reference sequence). Trimming took off 7 bases at V and 0 bases at J, with 16 bases between the two ends. The DNA of the CDR3 is TGTGCCAGCAATCAAAGGGGCAGAGTCTCTGGGGCCAACGTCCTGACTTTC. It yields the protein CASNQRGRVSGANVLTF.

The chain uses TRBV30 and TRBJ1-4, with D maybe TRBD1 (6 bases). Germline lookup yields CDR1 GTSNPN and CDR2 SVGIG (reference sequence). With 0 bases removed from V and 0 bases from J, the gap between germline ends came to 8 bases. CDR3 length equals 15 residues. CDR3 residues: CAWSVGGATNEKLFF. DNA for the CDR3: TGTGCCTGGAGTGTAGGGGGTGCAACTAATGAAAAACTGTTTTTT.

The V and J genes are TRBV28 and TRBJ2-6; 7 nucleotides align to TRBD1. Germline trimming cut 3 bases from V and 4 bases from J; bases unmatched to any gene: 3. The CDR3 is 15 residues long. The V gene's germline CDR1 is MDHEN and CDR2 SYDVKM. The CDR3 spells CASSFEGAGANVLTF. The CDR3 nucleotides read TGTGCCAGCAGTTTTGAGGGGGCAGGGGCCAACGTCCTGACTTTC.

The rearrangement links TRBV2 to TRBJ1-6; 8 bases align to TRBD1. In germline, CDR1 is SNHLY, CDR2 FYNNEI. Trimming removed 9 bases from V and 7 bases from J; junction bases left unmatched: 5. The CDR3 has 13 amino acids. CDR3 region: CASRTGSNSPLHF. In DNA, the CDR3 is TGTGCCAGTCGGACAGGGAGCAATTCACCCCTCCACTTT.

V is TRBV5-5 and J is TRBJ1-5; TRBD1 aligns across 10 bases. Losses at the gene ends were 5 bases for V and 4 bases for J; bases not matched to a gene: 3. The germline CDR1 and CDR2 sequences are SGHKS and YYEKEE (reference sequence). This CDR3 comprises 14 residues. CDR3 DNA: TGTGCCAGCAGTCGGGACAGGGGAAATCAGCCCCAGCATTTT. Protein product: CASSRDRGNQPQHF.

This chain uses TRBV6-1 with TRBJ2-2, with unresolved D. From germline, CDR1 is MNHNS and CDR2 SASEGT. V lost 3 bases and J lost 5, with 4 bases in between. This CDR3 has 12 amino acids. The DNA of the CDR3 is TGTGCCAGCAGTGAGAGTACCGGGGAGCTGTTTTTT. Amino acid sequence: CASSESTGELFF.

The J gene is TRBJ2-7, the V gene TRBV5-1; D is undetermined. CDR3 length: 14 residues. Trimming stripped 2 bases from V and 2 bases from J, with 11 bases between. CDR1 is SGHRS and CDR2 is YFSETQ in the germline V gene. The CDR3 reads CASSLKQHPYEQYF. Here the CDR3 DNA reads TGCGCCAGCAGCTTAAAACAACACCCCTACGAGCAGTACTTC.

This chain connects TRBV5-1 to TRBJ1-6, with D possibly matching TRBD1 (5 bases). The V end lost 4 bases, the J end lost 3 bases, and 17 bases lay between the germline ends. The germline V gene encodes CDR1 SGHRS and CDR2 YFSETQ. The CDR3 has 17 residues. CDR3 DNA: TGCGCCAGCAGCACGGGGGACGCGGGCTTCTATAATTCACCCCTCCACTTT. It translates to CASSTGDAGFYNSPLHF.

The genes are TRBV7-9 and TRBJ2-3; no reliable D call. V was clipped by 7 bases and J by 2 bases, with 13 bases between them. Germline V gene sequence: CDR1 SEHNR, CDR2 FQNEAQ (reference sequence). The CDR3 is 14 amino acids. The CDR3 protein is CASTLGSSTDTQYF. The CDR3 nucleotides are TGTGCCAGCACCTTGGGTTCTTCCACAGATACGCAGTATTTT.

The chain joins TRBV4-1 to TRBJ2-5, with D uncertain. Germline V lookup: CDR1 MGHRA, CDR2 YSYEKL. V was shortened by 5 bases and J by 1 base, with 11 bases between the two germline ends. The CDR3 spans 14 residues. The CDR3 loop is CASSAIESQETQYF. The CDR3 DNA reads TGCGCCAGCAGCGCCATAGAGTCCCAAGAGACCCAGTACTTC.

This chain links TRBV2 with TRBJ2-3; TRBD1 might be the D (6 bases). The germline V gene has CDR1 SNHLY and CDR2 FYNNEI. V shed 7 bases and J shed 0 bases, with 14 bases lying between them. The CDR3 has 15 residues. DNA of the CDR3: TGTGCCAGCAAACTAGACAGGCCCAGCACAGATACGCAGTATTTT. It is translated as CASKLDRPSTDTQYF.

The CDR3 spells CASSYLLGLQETQYF. The CDR3 DNA reads as TGTGCCAGCAGCTACCTACTGGGGCTCCAAGAGACCCAGTACTTC. The J gene is TRBJ2-5, the V gene TRBV11-2; perhaps TRBD1 as D (5 bases). This CDR3 spans 15 amino acids. With 4 bases removed from V and 1 base from J, the gap between germline ends came to 13 bases. The germline gives CDR1 SGHAT, CDR2 FQNNGV.